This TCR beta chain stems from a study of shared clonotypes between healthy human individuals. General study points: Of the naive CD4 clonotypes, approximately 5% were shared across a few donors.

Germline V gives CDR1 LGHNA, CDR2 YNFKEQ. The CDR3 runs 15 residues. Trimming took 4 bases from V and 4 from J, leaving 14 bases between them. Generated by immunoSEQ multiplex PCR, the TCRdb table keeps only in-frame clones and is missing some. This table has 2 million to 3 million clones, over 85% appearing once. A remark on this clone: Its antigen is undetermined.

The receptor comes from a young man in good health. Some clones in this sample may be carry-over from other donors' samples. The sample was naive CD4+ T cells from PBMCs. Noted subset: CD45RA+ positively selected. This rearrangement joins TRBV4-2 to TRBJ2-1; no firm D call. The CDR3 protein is CASSRGIQTYNEQFF. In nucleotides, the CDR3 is TGTGCCAGCAGCCGGGGTATACAAACTTACAATGAGCAGTTCTTC.